The 22 T cell receptor beta chains in this list originate from one sample, sequenced in a study of PD-L1 blockade in urothelial cancer. The method was immunoSEQ multiplex PCR; TCRdb's version includes in-frame clones alone and lacks a portion of them. The sample yields roughly 17,000 clones, approximately 90% seen once. Sample: PBMCs, taken around atezolizumab (anti-PD-L1) treatment. The receptors come from a middle-aged man with urothelial cancer.

This chain connects TRBV5-1 to TRBJ2-3; TRBD2 agrees at 8 bases. The V gene's germline CDR1 is SGHRS and CDR2 YFSETQ. The CDR3 is 16 amino acids. V lost 0 bases and J lost 3; bases outside the gene matches: 6. The CDR3 nucleotides are TGCGCCAGCAGCTTGGGGAGCGGGGGATCTACAGATACGCAGTATTTT. The encoded protein is CASSLGSGGSTDTQYF. Together with reference TRBV5-1 and TRBJ2-3, the CDR3 gives the full variable domain: KAGVTQTPRYLIKTRGQQVTLSCSPISGHRSVSWYQQTPGQGLQFLFEYFSETQRNKGNFPGRFSGRQFSNSRSEMNVSTLELGDSALYLCASSLGSGGSTDTQYFGPGTRLTVL.

The chain employs TRBV9 and TRBJ1-5; possible D gene TRBD1, 5 bases. V lost 4 bases and J lost 6, with 17 bases in between. Germline V gives CDR1 SGDLS, CDR2 YYNGEE. The CDR3 totals 15 residues. Written as DNA, the CDR3 is TGTGCCAGCAGCTCGGGGGGAGGGGCAGGTCAGCCCCAGCATTTT. Its protein product is CASSSGGGAGQPQHF.

The chain links TRBV10-1 to TRBJ2-1; a possible D gene is TRBD2 (7 bases). V shed 6 bases and J shed 0 bases, with 18 bases lying between them. The CDR3 covers 17 residues. Germline assignment: CDR1 WNHNN and CDR2 SYGVQD (reference sequence). The CDR3 sequence: CASSNREGQDSYNEQFF. The CDR3 nucleotides read TGCGCCAGCAGCAACAGGGAGGGGCAAGACTCCTACAATGAGCAGTTCTTC.

The rearrangement links TRBV9 to TRBJ1-1, with TRBD1 identical over 7 bases. Trimming removed 0 bases from V and 1 base from J; junction bases left unmatched: 3. The CDR3 sequence is 15 residues long. Germline-derived CDR1 and CDR2 are SGDLS and YYNGEE. The CDR3 spells CASSVGQGGNTEAFF. The CDR3 DNA reads as TGTGCCAGCAGCGTAGGGCAGGGGGGGAACACTGAAGCTTTCTTT.

This clone has just one count. This rearrangement joins TRBV11-2 to TRBJ2-4, with D possibly being TRBD2 (6 bases). Germline assignment: CDR1 SGHAT and CDR2 FQNNGV. The germline V and J ends were trimmed by 5 bases and 2 bases, with 22 bases remaining between them. CDR3 length: 18 residues. The CDR3 DNA reads TGTGCCAGCAGCACCCTGGGGGGAGGACAAATAACCAAAAACATTCAGTACTTC. Its translation: CASSTLGGGQITKNIQYF.

V usage is TRBV27 and J usage is TRBJ2-1; D possibly corresponds to TRBD2 (5 bases). This CDR3 contains 17 residues. V was clipped by 5 bases and J by 2 bases, with 19 bases between them. CDR1 and CDR2 from the germline V gene are MNHEY and SMNVEV (reference sequence). The DNA of the CDR3 is TGTGCCAGCAGTCCGGGGTGGGGTCGGGCAACCTACAATGAGCAGTTCTTC. Residues: CASSPGWGRATYNEQFF.

The chain couples TRBV4-1 to TRBJ1-3; perhaps TRBD1 as D (5 bases). The CDR3 consists of 16 residues. Germline V gives CDR1 MGHRA, CDR2 YSYEKL. Trimming shortened V by 5 bases and J by 0 bases, and 14 bases separated the two germline ends. The CDR3 DNA reads TGCGCCAGCAGCGCGGGACCACTCGGCTCTGGAAACACCATATATTTT. Its protein product is CASSAGPLGSGNTIYF.

This chain connects TRBV9 to TRBJ2-1, with TRBD2 matching over 13 bases. Germline loops: CDR1 SGDLS, CDR2 YYNGEE. This CDR3 is 14 amino acids long. The V and J ends lost 3 bases and 8 bases, in that order; junction bases with no gene match: 2. Written as DNA, the CDR3 is TGTGCCAGCAGCGGGACTAGCGGGAGTTATGAGCAGTTCTTC. This gives the protein CASSGTSGSYEQFF.

The chain carries TRBV18 and TRBJ2-7; D is perhaps TRBD1 (6 bases). The germline V and J ends were trimmed by 8 bases and 3 bases, with 11 bases remaining between them. Per the germline V gene, CDR1 is KGHSH and CDR2 is LQKENI. This CDR3 comprises 12 residues. CDR3 region: CASHQTGYEQYF. CDR3 coding DNA: TGTGCCAGCCATCAGACAGGCTACGAGCAGTACTTC.

This rearrangement joins TRBV18 to TRBJ2-3; TRBD2 is a possible D gene (6 bases). Germline loops: CDR1 KGHSH, CDR2 LQKENI. The CDR3 length is 17 residues. Trimming stripped 1 base from V and 0 bases from J, with 14 bases between. The CDR3, as DNA: TGTGCCAGCTCACCACTTTCGGAGGGCCTGAGCACAGATACGCAGTATTTT. Protein sequence: CASSPLSEGLSTDTQYF.

The chain employs TRBV9 and TRBJ1-4, with a weak D call TRBD1 (6 bases). This CDR3 region has 15 residues. CDR1 is SGDLS, CDR2 YYNGEE, per germline. Trimming stripped 3 bases from V and 5 bases from J, with 14 bases between. The CDR3 loop is CASSAGGGRNEKLFF. The CDR3 coding sequence is TGTGCCAGCAGCGCCGGGGGGGGGCGGAATGAAAAACTGTTTTTT.

The V call is TRBV19, the J call TRBJ2-2; tentative D call: TRBD1 (6 bases). V was trimmed by 3 bases and J by 3 bases, leaving 14 bases between them. The CDR3 has 16 residues. Germline CDR1 LNHDA, CDR2 SQIVND (reference sequence). The CDR3 loop is CASSMGQRRDTGELFF. The CDR3 nucleotides read TGTGCCAGTAGTATGGGACAACGCCGGGACACCGGGGAGCTGTTTTTT. The variable domain in full, completed from reference TRBV19 and TRBJ2-2, reads DGGITQSPKYLFRKEGQNVTLSCEQNLNHDAMYWYRQDPGQGLRLIYYSQIVNDFQKGDIAEGYSVSREKKESFPLTVTSAQKNPTAFYLCASSMGQRRDTGELFFGEGSRLTVL.

V and J are TRBV11-2 and TRBJ2-7, with 14 bases that match TRBD2. The CDR3 extends over 17 amino acids. Germline V gene lookup returns CDR1 SGHAT and CDR2 FQNNGV. J gave up 3 bases and V 6 bases, and 10 bases lay outside the gene matches. The DNA of the CDR3 is TGTGCCAGCAGAGAGGGACTAGCGGGAGTGGGGCTCTACGAGCAGTACTTC. As protein: CASREGLAGVGLYEQYF.

The DNA for the CDR3 is TGTGCCTGGATTACCGGGAGAGACTATGGCTACACCTTC. Translated: CAWITGRDYGYTF. This chain connects TRBV30 to TRBJ1-2, with D unresolved. This CDR3 contains 13 residues. The V gene lost 4 bases and the J gene lost 3 bases, with 12 bases spanning the gap. Germline CDR1 reads GTSNPN; CDR2 reads SVGIG (reference sequence).

The V and J genes are TRBV30 and TRBJ1-2; the D is unclear. The V end lost 4 bases, the J end lost 1 base, and 7 bases lay between the germline ends. The CDR3 has 12 amino acids. Germline V gene sequence: CDR1 GTSNPN, CDR2 SVGIG (reference sequence). The DNA for the CDR3 is TGTGCCTGGAAACTGGTTAACTATGGCTACACCTTC. It encodes CAWKLVNYGYTF.

This chain connects TRBV5-6 to TRBJ2-7; D possibly corresponds to TRBD1 (5 bases). Trimming pared 3 bases from V and 0 bases from J, leaving 16 bases between. The length of the CDR3 is 16 residues. CDR1 and CDR2 from the germline V gene are SGHDT and YYEEEE. Written as DNA, the CDR3 is TGTGCCAGCAGCTGGGATCAGGGTACAGCCTCCTACGAGCAGTACTTC. This gives the protein CASSWDQGTASYEQYF.

This chain links TRBV30 with TRBJ1-2; weak D call: TRBD1 (5 bases). Germline V gene data show CDR1 as GTSNPN and CDR2 as SVGIG (reference sequence). This CDR3 comprises 15 residues. Between the trimmed V and J ends, which lost 3 bases and 2 bases, there was a span of 16 bases. The CDR3 DNA follows: TGTGCCTGGAGGGAGGGGTGGGGGGTAAACTATGGCTACACCTTC. Amino acid sequence: CAWREGWGVNYGYTF.

The rearrangement links TRBV28 to TRBJ1-4; 8 bases match TRBD1. This CDR3 has 14 residues. CDR1 is MDHEN, CDR2 SYDVKM, per germline. V lost 4 bases and J lost 8; bases outside the gene matches: 6. The CDR3 nucleotides read TGTGCCAGCAGTTATGGACAGGGAGGGGAAAAACTGTTTTTT. Amino acid sequence: CASSYGQGGEKLFF.

Only a few counts were recorded for this clone. V is TRBV5-1 and J is TRBJ1-2, with TRBD1 matching over 7 bases. Trimming took 5 bases from V and 0 from J; bases not matched to a gene: 7. Germline assignment: CDR1 SGHRS and CDR2 YFSETQ. This CDR3 region has 15 residues. CDR3 residues: CASRLRGDTNYGYTF. For the CDR3, the DNA is TGCGCCAGCAGACTCAGGGGGGACACTAACTATGGCTACACCTTC. Full variable domain (missing parts from reference TRBV5-1 and TRBJ1-2): KAGVTQTPRYLIKTRGQQVTLSCSPISGHRSVSWYQQTPGQGLQFLFEYFSETQRNKGNFPGRFSGRQFSNSRSEMNVSTLELGDSALYLCASRLRGDTNYGYTFGSGTRLTVV.

The CDR3 sequence is CASSASGRAEQYF. The CDR3 DNA is TGTGCCAGCTCAGCTAGCGGGAGGGCCGAGCAGTACTTC. The chain couples TRBV18 to TRBJ2-7, with 12 nucleotides matching TRBD2. V shed 5 bases and J 6 bases; nucleotides not matched to a gene: 2. The V gene's germline CDR1 is KGHSH and CDR2 LQKENI. The CDR3 spans 13 residues.

V gene TRBV5-6 combines with J gene TRBJ2-3, with D possibly matching TRBD1 (5 bases). The germline V gene encodes CDR1 SGHDT and CDR2 YYEEEE. V lost 0 bases and J lost 4, with 9 bases in between. The length of the CDR3 is 14 residues. CDR3 nucleotide sequence: TGTGCCAGCAGCTTGGTAGACAGCTCAGATACGCAGTATTTT. The encoded protein is CASSLVDSSDTQYF.

CDR3 DNA sequence: TGTGCCAGCAGCAAAGTCGGGGACACCTCCTACGAGCAGTACTTC. Protein: CASSKVGDTSYEQYF. The rearrangement joins TRBV21-1 to TRBJ2-7; TRBD1 was called by the table and not checked on the DNA. TRBV21-1 is assigned pseudogene status. There are 15 residues in the CDR3.